This T cell receptor (beta chain) was obtained from a study of T cells after yellow fever vaccination. For the study at large: It was SMART-Seq v4 Ultra Low Input that prepared the fractions with low cell numbers. Study results and limitations: Only a minor proportion of clonotypes was detected across both CD4 and CD8 compartments. Once the booster was given, most primary-vaccination clones reappeared, at approximately 97% for CD4 and around 90% for CD8.

The CDR3 totals 13 residues. Germline V gene data show CDR1 as SGHNT and CDR2 as YYREEE (reference sequence). V shed 4 bases, J shed 2 bases, and the junction held 3 bases outside the gene matches. Concerning this clonotype: Antigen specificity is unknown.

TCRdb used MiXCR to reprocess the 5' RACE reads, holding one entry per CDR3 protein. Of over 45,000 distinct CDR3 sequences listed, around 7% are singletons. V gene TRBV5-4 combines with J gene TRBJ2-7; 7 nucleotides match TRBD1. This sequence originates from a man between 18 and 35 years old who received the YFV17D yellow fever vaccine. Material: CD8+ T cells sorted from PBMCs, obtained on the day of the first yellow fever vaccination. CDR3 sequence reads: CASSRGGPYEQYF. The CDR3 DNA reads TGTGCCAGCAGCCGAGGGGGCCCCTACGAGCAGTACTTC. The entire variable domain, with the rest obtained from reference TRBV5-4 and TRBJ2-7, is as follows: ETGVTQSPTHLIKTRGQQVTLRCSSQSGHNTVSWYQQALGQGPQFIFQYYREEENGRGNFPPRFSGLQFPNYSSELNVNALELDDSALYLCASSRGGPYEQYFGPGTRLTVT.